These 18 T cell receptor beta chains were sequenced from one sample in a study of OX40 agonist ivuxolimab in advanced cancers. Clones were read by immunoSEQ multiplex PCR, and TCRdb kept only the in-frame ones, dropping some. Found here are about 64,000 clones, about 85% of them singletons; the top ten hold roughly 0.67%. The sample here was CD4+ or CD8+ T cells sorted from blood, taken in a trial of the OX40 agonist ivuxolimab. The source is an adult with an advanced solid tumor such as melanoma, head and neck, liver or kidney cancer.

The gene calls are TRBV10-3 and TRBJ2-3, with TRBD2 matching 12 bases. This CDR3 has 16 residues. Trimming cost V 0 bases and J 5 bases; bases outside gene matches: 3. Looked up from germline, CDR1 is ENHRY and CDR2 is SYGVKD. The DNA of the CDR3 is TGTGCCATCAGTGAGTCGGTACTAGCGGGGGGAGATACGCAGTATTTT. Protein: CAISESVLAGGDTQYF.

V and J are TRBV30 and TRBJ2-2; D is perhaps TRBD1 (6 bases). The CDR3 is 14 residues long. Germline V gene sequence: CDR1 GTSNPN, CDR2 SVGIG (reference sequence). Deletions cut 1 base from V and 2 bases from J, with 8 bases between. In DNA, the CDR3 is TGTGCCTGGAGTGACAGGGCAAACACCGGGGAGCTGTTTTTT. Translation: CAWSDRANTGELFF. Filled out from reference TRBV30 and TRBJ2-2, the complete variable domain reads SQTIHQWPATLVQPVGSPLSLECTVEGTSNPNLYWYRQAAGRGLQLLFYSVGIGQISSEVPQNLSASRPQDRQFILSSKKLLLSDSGFYLCAWSDRANTGELFFGEGSRLTVL.

The J gene is TRBJ1-1, the V gene TRBV30; weak D call: TRBD1 (6 bases). Looked up from germline, CDR1 is GTSNPN and CDR2 is SVGIG (reference sequence). The CDR3 covers 14 residues. V dropped 7 bases and J dropped 2 bases, with 17 bases sitting between them. The CDR3: CAFRRGRGNTEAFF. The DNA of the CDR3 is TGTGCCTTCAGACGGGGCAGGGGAAACACTGAAGCTTTCTTT.

J is TRBJ1-2 and V is TRBV27; D remains unclear. Looked up from germline, CDR1 is MNHEY and CDR2 is SMNVEV (reference sequence). V was cut by 6 bases and J by 8 bases, with 16 bases left in between. This CDR3 spans 13 amino acids. CDR3 region: CASRLPERRGYTF. The CDR3 bases are TGTGCCAGCAGATTGCCAGAGCGACGGGGCTACACCTTC.

The rearrangement uses TRBV9 and TRBJ2-5, with 9 nucleotides matching TRBD2. This CDR3 comprises 15 residues. The germline V gene encodes CDR1 SGDLS and CDR2 YYNGEE. V shed 4 bases, J shed 4 bases, and the junction held 8 bases outside the gene matches. The CDR3 region is CASSRAGGQGETQYF. CDR3 in DNA: TGTGCCAGCAGCCGAGCGGGAGGCCAGGGAGAGACCCAGTACTTC. The full variable domain, with the rest looked up from reference TRBV9 and TRBJ2-5, is DSGVTQTPKHLITATGQRVTLRCSPRSGDLSVYWYQQSLDQGLQFLIQYYNGEERAKGNILERFSAQQFPDLHSELNLSSLELGDSALYFCASSRAGGQGETQYFGPGTRLLVL.

The genes are TRBV11-2 and TRBJ2-1; possibly TRBD1 or TRBD2 for D (5 bases each). Germline CDR1 reads SGHAT; CDR2 reads FQNNGV. The V end lost 5 bases, the J end lost 9 bases, and 20 bases lay between the germline ends. The CDR3 loop spans 15 amino acids. CDR3 protein: CASSPLISAGTEQFF. CDR3 bases: TGTGCCAGCAGCCCCCTCATCAGCGCCGGGACTGAGCAGTTCTTC.

This rearrangement joins TRBV5-1 to TRBJ1-2, with 8 bases that match TRBD1. The germline gives CDR1 SGHRS, CDR2 YFSETQ. Trimming at V came to 4 bases and at J to 0 bases, leaving 5 bases not matched to a gene. This CDR3 region has 15 residues. CDR3 region: CASSQGQGTNYGYTF. CDR3 nucleotides: TGCGCCAGCAGCCAAGGACAGGGTACTAACTATGGCTACACCTTC.

The chain is built from TRBV29-1 and TRBJ2-2; 8 bases fit TRBD1. The trim removed 3 bases at V and 3 bases at J, leaving 3 bases unmatched. The CDR3 sequence is 14 residues long. Germline CDR1 SQVTM, CDR2 ANQGSEA. The CDR3 reads CSVDRGLDTGELFF. The DNA for the CDR3 is TGCAGCGTTGACAGGGGGCTGGACACCGGGGAGCTGTTTTTT.

The chain has TRBV29-1 and TRBJ2-1; 10 nucleotides match TRBD1. CDR1 is SQVTM, CDR2 ANQGSEA, per germline. The CDR3 totals 15 residues. V shed 6 bases and J 6 bases; nucleotides not matched to a gene: 11. CDR3 amino acids: CSVQGGQGTSNEQFF. The CDR3 bases are TGCAGCGTCCAAGGGGGACAGGGGACGAGCAATGAGCAGTTCTTC.

The chain is built from TRBV10-3 and TRBJ2-5; TRBD1 or TRBD2 may be the D gene (5 bases each). V lost 9 bases to trimming and J lost 5 bases, with 16 bases between them. The CDR3 extends over 13 amino acids. Germline values: CDR1 ENHRY, CDR2 SYGVKD. CDR3 sequence (DNA): TGTGCCATTGGGGGAGCCGAGGACGAGACCCAGTACTTC. Translation gives CAIGGAEDETQYF.

This clone turned up a few times. J is TRBJ2-7 and V is TRBV5-1; TRBD1 matches at 8 bases. The germline V gene encodes CDR1 SGHRS and CDR2 YFSETQ. The CDR3 spans 16 residues. Losses at the gene ends were 5 bases for V and 10 bases for J; bases not matched to a gene: 20. In nucleotides, the CDR3 is TGCGCCAGCAGAGGAGAGTTGGACAGGGTTGGTTTGGTTCAGTACTTC. Residues: CASRGELDRVGLVQYF.

The CDR3, as DNA: TGTGCCAGCAGTCCCCCTAGCGGGAGTTGGGGTCGCACAGATACGCAGTATTTT. Translated: CASSPPSGSWGRTDTQYF. The chain recombines TRBV28 with TRBJ2-3; TRBD2 matches at 10 bases. V gave up 5 bases and J gave up 1 base; unmatched junction bases: 12. The CDR3 is 18 amino acids. Germline CDR1 reads MDHEN; CDR2 reads SYDVKM.

The V and J genes are TRBV7-2 and TRBJ2-3; 7 positions agree with TRBD2. Germline V gene lookup returns CDR1 SGHTA and CDR2 FQGNSA. Trimming at V came to 2 bases and at J to 1 base, leaving 3 bases not matched to a gene. There are 15 residues in the CDR3. In DNA, the CDR3 is TGTGCCAGCAGCTTAAGCGGGATGGGCACAGATACGCAGTATTTT. Translating it yields CASSLSGMGTDTQYF.

This chain connects TRBV5-1 to TRBJ2-5; D uncertain. The CDR3 has 17 residues. Germline V CDR1 and CDR2: SGHRS, YFSETQ. The ends were cut back, 0 bases at V and 2 bases at J, with 17 bases in the middle. This chain's CDR3 is CASSLVPHSGLQETQYF. Written as DNA, the CDR3 is TGCGCCAGCAGCTTGGTTCCTCATTCGGGCTTGCAAGAGACCCAGTACTTC.

The V gene is TRBV5-6, the J gene TRBJ2-7; D is perhaps TRBD1 (6 bases). V gave up 4 bases and J gave up 6 bases, with 17 bases separating them. Per germline, CDR1 SGHDT and CDR2 YYEEEE. The CDR3 is 14 residues long. CDR3 nucleotides: TGTGCCAGCAGCCGGGACATGCGTCTCGGCGAGCAGTACTTC. This translates into CASSRDMRLGEQYF.

The chain recombines TRBV5-1 with TRBJ2-2, with TRBD2 matching 11 bases. CDR3 length equals 18 residues. The germline V gene encodes CDR1 SGHRS and CDR2 YFSETQ. J lost 4 bases, V lost 0 bases, and 8 bases had no gene match. CDR3 region: CASSLGTSGSIVTGELFF. In nucleotides, the CDR3 is TGCGCCAGCAGCTTGGGTACTAGCGGGAGTATAGTCACCGGGGAGCTGTTTTTT. Filled out from reference TRBV5-1 and TRBJ2-2, the complete variable domain reads KAGVTQTPRYLIKTRGQQVTLSCSPISGHRSVSWYQQTPGQGLQFLFEYFSETQRNKGNFPGRFSGRQFSNSRSEMNVSTLELGDSALYLCASSLGTSGSIVTGELFFGEGSRLTVL.

The chain is built from TRBV6-1 and TRBJ2-2; D is undetermined. The length of the CDR3 is 15 residues. Trimming pared 4 bases from V and 6 bases from J, leaving 15 bases between. The germline gives CDR1 MNHNS, CDR2 SASEGT. The CDR3 DNA sequence: TGTGCCAGCAGTGTGCCCGGATGGCGCGCCGGGGAGCTGTTTTTT. Protein product: CASSVPGWRAGELFF.

The gene calls are TRBV7-3 and TRBJ2-5; D tentatively reads TRBD1 or TRBD2 (5 bases each). V gave up 8 bases and J gave up 5 bases, with 15 bases separating them. This CDR3 has 13 amino acids. Germline CDR1 and CDR2: SGHTA and FQGTGA. CDR3 in DNA: TGTGCCAGCTCCTCGTTGTGGGGGGAGACCCAGTACTTC. Translation: CASSSLWGETQYF.